These T cell receptor beta chains were read from a single sample in a study of blood T cell repertoires in COVID-19. TCRdb's copy holds only in-frame clones and misses some; the assay was immunoSEQ multiplex PCR. The sample lists 250,000 or so clones, over 75% occurring once. Input material: peripheral blood. These TCRs come from a woman between 25 and 40 years old with acute or convalescent COVID-19. Both conserved end residues are trimmed from each CDR3.

V,J,CDR3
TRBV4-3,TRBJ1-4,ASSQLGTATNEKLF
TRBV11-2,TRBJ2-1,ASSLMSSGRSRNEQF
TRBV2,TRBJ1-4,ASSNQGLNNEKLF
TRBV5-1,TRBJ1-4,ASSLSVGGNEKLF
TRBV9,TRBJ2-3,ASSASGREADTQY
TRBV4-3,TRBJ2-7,ASSQGVGRGVYEQY
TRBV5-5,TRBJ1-5,ASSYTGLSNQPQH
TRBV10-2,TRBJ2-7,ASRNRGYEQY
TRBV3-1/TRBV3-2,TRBJ2-1,ASSQGLAGVDEQF
TRBV7-6,TRBJ2-1,ASSRGSLVPNEQF
TRBV3-1/TRBV3-2,TRBJ2-7,ASRGKTGMGDYEQY
TRBV19,TRBJ2-3,ASGPGRASTDTQY
TRBV7-2,TRBJ2-5,ASSLAPSGAAGTQY
TRBV5-1,TRBJ2-1,ASSLGDRDLYYNEQF
TRBV24-1,TRBJ2-5,ATSELRKTQETQY
TRBV14,TRBJ2-1,ASSHRGTSYNEQF
TRBV30,TRBJ1-4,AWNRGVDEKLF
TRBV19,TRBJ2-5,ASSIDSGGGETQY
TRBV7-2,TRBJ1-1,ASSPPGGRNTEAF
TRBV3-1/TRBV3-2,TRBJ2-5,ASSQVTSRSGSYQY
TRBV7-9,TRBJ2-3,ASSLGALAGSTDTQY
TRBV7-3,TRBJ2-3,ASSLLLADTQY
TRBV5-4,TRBJ2-5,ASSLETSGRGTQY
TRBV6-6,TRBJ2-7,ASSPLLEGTGIRGEQY
TRBV9,TRBJ1-2,ASSVADTNYGYT
TRBV11-2,TRBJ2-2,ASSLVRTGELF
TRBV7-7,TRBJ2-3,ASSLGLAGRTSTDTQY
TRBV24-1,TRBJ2-1,ATSGQIAGRSSYNEQF
TRBV4-2,TRBJ2-1,ASSQVTVSHNEQF
TRBV6-2/TRBV6-3,TRBJ1-5,ASSDRYRVSSNQPQH
TRBV19,TRBJ2-6,ASSKQVPGSGANVLT
TRBV27,TRBJ2-2,ASRGLANTGELF
TRBV19,TRBJ2-6,ASSDQGVRANVLT
TRBV6-2/TRBV6-3,TRBJ2-3,ASSRTGADTQY
TRBV18,TRBJ2-2,ASSPPTGTSNPSNTGELF
TRBV7-2,TRBJ2-7,ASSLAGGSSYEQY
TRBV30,TRBJ1-5,AWSGHNQPQH
TRBV7-2,TRBJ1-4,ASSRTGVPNEKLF
TRBV7-9,TRBJ1-1,ASSLSSNTEAF
TRBV5-6,TRBJ2-7,ASSRGVGTTEFYEQY
TRBV19,TRBJ2-7,ASSIGLAGGPPYEQY
TRBV13,TRBJ2-7,ASSLGLTGGSGEQY
TRBV29-1,TRBJ2-7,SAGRERNEQY
TRBV12-3/TRBV12-4,TRBJ2-7,ASRPTGNYEQY
TRBV29-1,TRBJ2-5,SVAITGGETQY
TRBV23-1,TRBJ2-2,ASSQCPGALTNTGELF
TRBV23-1,TRBJ1-5,ASSRPQH
TRBV7-7,TRBJ1-4,ASRPMGGEKLF
TRBV2,TRBJ2-6,ASSPRAQGANVLT
TRBV5-4,TRBJ1-3,ASSFDPVSSGNTIY
TRBV9,TRBJ1-1,ASSVTDTRTEAF
TRBV30,TRBJ1-2,AWREQGALYT
TRBV7-8,TRBJ2-5,ASSSTVAETQY
TRBV6-2/TRBV6-3,TRBJ2-4,ASSYPGVNIQY
TRBV5-4,TRBJ2-1,ASSFPGLAGINEQF
TRBV9,TRBJ1-4,ASSLGGTNEKLF
TRBV19,TRBJ2-7,ASSKSTGFYEQY
TRBV3-1/TRBV3-2,TRBJ2-7,ASSPGSWGVPKYEQY
TRBV6-6,TRBJ2-7,ASSPRLASGSYEQY
TRBV4-3,TRBJ2-1,ASSQVSSGASYNEQF